The 9 T cell receptor beta chains below all came from one sample that was sequenced in a study of shared clonotypes between healthy human individuals. Assay: immunoSEQ multiplex PCR; the TCRdb copy retains only in-frame clones and omits some. The sample has a few million clones; more than 90% are singletons. The sample comprised naive CD4+ T cells sorted from blood. Subset described: CD45RA+ positively selected. The receptors were gathered from a man between 18 and 29 years old in good health.

The rearrangement uses TRBV7-2 and TRBJ2-1; TRBD1 matches 10 bases. The CDR3 has 15 residues. V dropped 6 bases and J dropped 1; count of bases not matched to a gene: 3. CDR1 is SGHTA and CDR2 is FQGNSA in the germline V gene. The CDR3 DNA reads as TGTGCCAGCAGATTGGACAGGGGGTCCTACAATGAGCAGTTCTTC. Its translation is CASRLDRGSYNEQFF.

The rearrangement joins TRBV7-9 to TRBJ2-5; D may be TRBD1 or TRBD2 (6 bases each). In germline, CDR1 is SEHNR, CDR2 FQNEAQ (reference sequence). The CDR3 contains 13 residues. Trimming left V 4 bases short and J 4 bases short, with 10 bases between. CDR3 loop: CASSSRGLETQYF. CDR3 nucleotides: TGTGCCAGCAGCTCTCGGGGGCTAGAGACCCAGTACTTC.

The V gene is TRBV5-1, the J gene TRBJ2-3; 10 nucleotides align to TRBD1. V lost 4 bases and J lost 1; bases outside the gene matches: 3. This CDR3 is built from 15 residues. In germline, CDR1 is SGHRS, CDR2 YFSETQ. The DNA of the CDR3 is TGCGCCAGCAGCACTGGGACAGGGGGCACAGATACGCAGTATTTT. It translates to CASSTGTGGTDTQYF.

This chain links TRBV30 with TRBJ2-7; no firm D call. The CDR3 consists of 11 residues. The ends were cut back, 2 bases at V and 7 bases at J, with 9 bases in the middle. Germline loops: CDR1 GTSNPN, CDR2 SVGIG (reference sequence). CDR3 residues: CAWSNREEQYF. The CDR3 DNA follows: TGTGCCTGGAGTAATAGAGAAGAGCAGTACTTC.

Points on this clone: Other nucleotide sequences from this sample produce the same CDR3. CDR3 loop: CASSPGQGNTGELFF. Written as DNA, the CDR3 is TGCGCCAGCAGCCCTGGACAGGGAAACACCGGGGAGCTGTTTTTT. The rearrangement uses TRBV5-1 and TRBJ2-2; the match to TRBD1 covers 8 bases. Looked up from germline, CDR1 is SGHRS and CDR2 is YFSETQ. The CDR3 totals 15 residues. With V trimmed by 4 bases and J by 2 bases, 4 bases remained unmatched.

The chain has TRBV5-1 and TRBJ2-2; TRBD2 agrees at 7 bases. The germline CDR1 and CDR2 sequences are SGHRS and YFSETQ. V trimming: 0 bases; J trimming: 4 bases; junction bases outside the gene matches: 6. This CDR3 has 16 residues. The CDR3 protein is CASSLVGPSGTGELFF. The CDR3 DNA is TGCGCCAGCAGCTTGGTGGGCCCTAGCGGCACCGGGGAGCTGTTTTTT.

Regarding this clone: The same CDR3 arises from other DNA sequences in this sample as well. J is TRBJ1-1 and V is TRBV18, with D perhaps TRBD1 (6 bases). CDR1 is KGHSH and CDR2 is LQKENI in the germline V gene. This CDR3 has 13 residues. Trimming stripped 6 bases from V and 1 base from J, with 9 bases between. The CDR3 reads CASSGGENTEAFF. CDR3 sequence (DNA): TGTGCCAGCTCCGGGGGCGAGAACACTGAAGCTTTCTTT.

This sequence joins TRBV7-3 and TRBJ2-2, with D unclear. Germline CDR1 reads SGHTA; CDR2 reads FQGTGA. Trimming stripped 2 bases from V and 1 base from J, with 5 bases between. The CDR3 contains 14 residues. CDR3 nucleotides: TGTGCCAGCAGCTTAGGACGGAACACCGGGGAGCTGTTTTTT. Protein: CASSLGRNTGELFF.

The CDR3 loop is CSARRDLEQFF. In DNA form, the CDR3 reads TGCAGTGCGCGTCGGGATTTAGAGCAGTTCTTC. The chain employs TRBV20-1 and TRBJ2-1, with TRBD2 as a possible D gene (5 bases). CDR3 length: 11 amino acids. Trimming shortened V by 6 bases and J by 10 bases, and 13 bases separated the two germline ends. The germline gives CDR1 DFQATT, CDR2 SNEGSKA (reference sequence).